The T cell receptor beta chain under discussion was sequenced for a study of CD8 T cells in Susac syndrome. Findings and caveats of the study: Acknowledgment was made by the study that its TCR sequencing and HLA analysis involved a relatively small number of individuals.

The germline CDR1 and CDR2 sequences are SGHTA and FQGTGA. V was shortened by 5 bases and J by 2 bases, with 8 bases between the two germline ends. The CDR3 has 13 amino acids. Remarks on this clonotype: Its specificity is not known.

An input of about 0.5 to 1 ug of RNA was subjected to reverse transcription using random hexamers. Amplification of TCR beta CDR3 by immunoSEQ multiplex PCR spanned 54 Vbeta and 13 Jbeta. TCRdb passed the immunoSEQ multiplex PCR reads through MiXCR, listing each CDR3 protein once. The table includes a few hundred thousand distinct CDR3 sequences, roughly 94% detected once. Bulk CD8+ and CD4+ cells came from magnetic negative isolation; CD8+ TEMRA by FACS. This TCR derives from a human donor with multiple sclerosis. Sequenced: CD4+ T cells from PBMCs. The V and J genes are TRBV7-3 and TRBJ2-3; D gene unclear. Written as DNA, the CDR3 is TGTGCCAGCAGCCCTATGTCCACAGATACGCAGTATTTT. Its translation: CASSPMSTDTQYF.